This TCR beta chain was found in a study of blood T cell repertoires in COVID-19. Overall study context: The United States, Italy and Spain were the sources of the acute and convalescent COVID-19 samples. T cells, B-cell-depleted T cells, or PBMCs supplied cDNA or gDNA.

This table comes from immunoSEQ multiplex PCR, and its TCRdb copy is limited to in-frame clones, with some not included. The repertoire consists of 150,000 or so clones, with 84% occurring once and the leading ten covering over 12%. V was clipped by 4 bases and J by 2 bases; unmatched bases: 8. The CDR3 sequence is 15 residues long. Per germline, CDR1 SGHRS and CDR2 YFSETQ. This chain links TRBV5-1 with TRBJ2-5, with TRBD1 matching 7 bases. The sequence was collected from a man in his late teens or twenties with active or convalescent COVID-19. The sequenced material came from peripheral blood. CDR3 DNA sequence: TGCGCCAGCAGCCCCCGCCGGGACAGTCAAGAGACCCAGTACTTC. Protein: CASSPRRDSQETQYF.